The clone carrying this TCR beta chain was detected a few times. The data stem from a study of blood T cells in healthy people across ages. Total RNA extraction produced at least 5.5 micrograms (per sample) for the study. The use of a sample-barcoded 5' primer and a J-beta primer mix characterized a second PCR of 7 to 11 cycles. Each cDNA molecule, via a template-switch adaptor with 12 random nucleotides, was tagged. Each CDR3 protein gets one entry after TCRdb re-called the 5' RACE reads with MiXCR. The table records roughly 1.5 million distinct CDR3 sequences, approximately 42% of them present only once. This CDR3 spans 13 amino acids.

The chain recombines TRBV21-1 with TRBJ1-5. TRBV21-1 counts as a pseudogene. The clonotype comes from a young woman in good health. Sequenced sample: blood. CDR3 sequence reads: CASSPCRCQPQHF. DNA of the CDR3: TGTGCCAGCAGCCCTTGCCGGTGCCAGCCCCAGCATTTT.